Sequencing of this T cell receptor (beta chain) was carried out in a study of T cell changes during pregnancy in multiple sclerosis. In its sample, this clone was seen once. Some clones are missing from TCRdb's copy, which holds only in-frame ones; the method was immunoSEQ multiplex PCR. The sample has around 38,000 clones; more than 85% are singletons. V lost 5 bases and J lost 7; bases outside the gene matches: 2. The V gene's germline CDR1 is MGHRA and CDR2 YSYEKL. This CDR3 region has 12 residues. The chain couples TRBV4-1 to TRBJ2-1, with TRBD2 matching 7 bases. The TCR sequence derives from a female donor with multiple sclerosis, enrolled in a pregnancy study. The specimen comprised CD8+ T cells from peripheral blood mononuclear cells, sampled in the third trimester of pregnancy. CDR3 residues: CASSFGGNEQFF. In DNA form, the CDR3 reads TGCGCCAGCAGCTTCGGGGGGAATGAGCAGTTCTTC.